Included here is one T cell receptor beta chain sequence, with context. The antigen remains undetermined. The sample belongs to a study of human thymus T cells. In corrective heart surgery, resections were taken, and these provided the thymus tissue. Healthy Finnish infants undergoing corrective surgery for congenital heart defects provided the donor material. General study points: The authors found apparently biased V and J gene usage in thymic and blood repertoires. Highly overlapping thymic repertoires among unrelated individuals were reported in related research.

V lost 5 bases to trimming and J lost 6 bases, with 10 bases between them. This CDR3 is 12 amino acids long. Germline V gene sequence: CDR1 SGHRS, CDR2 YFSETQ. Profiled with immunoSEQ multiplex PCR; TCRdb holds only in-frame clones, not every one. Counted here are some 80,000 clones, 95% to 98% occurring once; the ten biggest clones make up roughly 0.031%. The sample consisted of thymus tissue. This clonotype was sampled from a boy in the first two years of life with a congenital heart defect but otherwise immunologically healthy. The J gene is TRBJ2-3, the V gene TRBV5-1; D not certain. The CDR3: CASRDRLDTQYF. In DNA form, the CDR3 reads TGCGCCAGCAGGGACCGACTTGATACGCAGTATTTT.